These 12 T cell receptor beta chains came from one sample sequenced in a study of CD8+CD57+ T cells in acquired aplastic anemia. By flow cytometry, patients selected for sequencing had shown an expansion of CD8+CD57+ cells. Genomic DNA served as template for TCR beta VDJ and CDR3 profiling. TCRdb redid the calling of the reads with MiXCR, one entry per CDR3 protein. The sample shows roughly 180,000 distinct CDR3 sequences, roughly 50% of them seen only once. The sequencing sample was made of sorted CD4+, CD8+, or CD8+CD57+ T cells (not recorded which) from PBMCs. The receptors were gathered from a human donor with aplastic anemia.

The chain recombines TRBV5-1 with TRBJ1-1, with D perhaps matching TRBD1 (5 bases). The V gene lost 1 base and the J gene lost 8 bases, with 9 bases spanning the gap. The CDR3 runs to 12 residues. The germline V gene has CDR1 SGHRS and CDR2 YFSETQ. CDR3 protein: CASSLQGGEAFF. For the CDR3, the DNA is TGCGCCAGCAGCTTGCAGGGTGGAGAAGCTTTCTTT.

This clonotype showed up just a few times. The gene calls are TRBV15 and TRBJ1-3; D is undetermined. Germline V CDR1 and CDR2: LNHNV, YYDKDF (reference sequence). V was cut by 4 bases and J by 0 bases, with 10 bases left in between. This CDR3 is built from 15 residues. The CDR3 bases are TGTGCCACCAGCAAAAGGGCATTCTCTGGAAACACCATATATTTT. It is translated as CATSKRAFSGNTIYF.

The rearrangement links TRBV29-1 to TRBJ2-5; perhaps D is TRBD1 or TRBD2 (6 bases each). V lost 6 bases, J lost 1 base, and 18 bases lay in between. Germline lookup yields CDR1 SQVTM and CDR2 ANQGSEA. This CDR3 has 15 residues. This CDR3 is CSVKRDTSTQETQYF. The CDR3 nucleotides read TGCAGCGTCAAACGGGACACTAGCACCCAAGAGACCCAGTACTTC. The full variable domain, in which reference TRBV29-1 and TRBJ2-5 provide the parts outside the CDR3, is SAVISQKPSRDICQRGTSLTIQCQVDSQVTMMFWYRQQPGQSLTLIATANQGSEATYESGFVIDKFPISRPNLTFSTLTVSNMSPEDSSIYLCSVKRDTSTQETQYFGPGTRLLVL.

The J gene is TRBJ2-1, the V gene TRBV7-3; D remains ambiguous. The CDR3 consists of 12 residues. CDR1 SGHTA and CDR2 FQGTGA come from the germline V gene. The V and J ends lost 5 bases and 10 bases respectively, with 12 bases between them. Here the CDR3 DNA reads TGTGCCAGCAGCGCCCAGGACCAGGAGCAGTTCTTC. Encoded protein: CASSAQDQEQFF.

This sequence joins TRBV19 and TRBJ1-1; no reliable D call. Deletions cut 3 bases from V and 5 bases from J, with 13 bases between. The CDR3 is made up of 14 amino acids. Germline CDR1 is LNHDA and CDR2 is SQIVND (reference sequence). The DNA of the CDR3 is TGTGCCAGTAGTATGTGGTTGTCGGGAACTGAAGCTTTCTTT. This encodes CASSMWLSGTEAFF.

As concerns this clonotype: One junction end disagrees with the germline gene, perhaps due to a read error. The chain is built from TRBV19 and TRBJ2-1; 7 positions agree with TRBD1. The germline gives CDR1 LNHDA, CDR2 SQIVND (reference sequence). The CDR3 is 11 amino acids. The CDR3 nucleotides are TGTGCCAGTATCAGGGGGAATGAGCAGTCCTTC. Its translation is CASIRGNEQSF.

The chain uses TRBV15 and TRBJ2-5; possibly TRBD1 for D (5 bases). The CDR3 loop spans 13 amino acids. Germline assignment: CDR1 LNHNV and CDR2 YYDKDF (reference sequence). V gave up 1 base and J gave up 3 bases, with 6 bases separating them. CDR3: CATSRGREETQYF. The CDR3, as DNA: TGTGCCACCAGCAGAGGCAGGGAAGAGACCCAGTACTTC.

This rearrangement joins TRBV11-1 to TRBJ2-1, with TRBD2 matching 7 bases. Trimming cost V 1 base and J 2 bases; bases outside gene matches: 2. Per germline, CDR1 SGHAT and CDR2 FQDESV (reference sequence). The length of the CDR3 is 15 residues. CDR3: CASSLVGGAYNEQFF. Written as DNA, the CDR3 is TGTGCCAGCAGCTTAGTGGGGGGGGCCTACAATGAGCAGTTCTTC.

In its sample, this clonotype ranks as medium-sized. The V gene is TRBV2, the J gene TRBJ1-2; D uncertain. The germline CDR1 and CDR2 sequences are SNHLY and FYNNEI. The CDR3 sequence is 11 residues long. V shed 10 bases and J shed 8 bases, with 14 bases lying between them. The DNA of the CDR3 is TGTGCCATCCAGATTGAGGTGGGCTACACCTTC. Amino acid sequence: CAIQIEVGYTF.

Turning to this clonotype: One end of the junction fails to match germline, which may point to a read error. The V call is TRBV5-1, the J call TRBJ2-7; no definite D call. This CDR3 contains 11 residues. Germline-derived CDR1 and CDR2 are SGHRS and YFSETQ. The CDR3 reads CASRPSNGSPF. Written as DNA, the CDR3 is TGCGCCAGCAGACCCTCGAACGGATCACCATTC.

This clonotype was counted at least ten times. V usage is TRBV15 and J usage is TRBJ1-1; the match to TRBD1 covers 8 bases. This CDR3 has 13 amino acids. Germline lookup yields CDR1 LNHNV and CDR2 YYDKDF (reference sequence). V trimming: 1 base; J trimming: 11 bases; junction bases outside the gene matches: 6. Here the CDR3 reads CATSRGTGGIAFF. The DNA for the CDR3 is TGTGCCACCAGCAGAGGTACAGGGGGTATTGCTTTCTTT.

The chain employs TRBV12-3 or TRBV12-4 and TRBJ2-3, with 8 bases lining up with TRBD2. Losses at the gene ends were 5 bases for V and 0 bases for J; bases not matched to a gene: 4. The CDR3 runs 15 residues. Here the CDR3 reads CASSPRLASTDTQYF. CDR3 nucleotides: TGTGCCAGCAGTCCGCGACTAGCGAGCACAGATACGCAGTATTTT.